This TCR beta chain was found in a study of T cells in women clearing cervical HPV infection. CDR1 is SGHAT and CDR2 is FQNNGV in the germline V gene. V was cut by 5 bases and J by 1 base, with 12 bases left in between. The CDR3 has 14 amino acids. TCR beta CDR3 amplified by multiplex PCR from approximately 1,200 ng genomic DNA. Sequencing was performed with immunoSEQ multiplex PCR; in TCRdb, only in-frame clones are kept and a portion is missing. This sample's table has 25,000 to 35,000 clones. Regarding this clone: The antigen is undetermined. From the germline J gene comes the end of the CDR3, since the read stops 3 residues before it.

Overall study findings and caveats: It is unknown whether associations predate infection; no effector/memory or HPV-specific sorting.

The clonotype originates from a woman aged 18 to 69 with a cervical HPV16 infection that either progressed to CIN3+ or cleared (not recorded which). The chain combines TRBV11-2 with TRBJ2-7; TRBD1 might be the D (5 bases). The sequenced sample consisted of blood buffy coat. The CDR3: CASSPLDISYEQYF. The covered CDR3 bases are TGTGCCAGCAGCCCGCTGGACATATCCTACGAG.